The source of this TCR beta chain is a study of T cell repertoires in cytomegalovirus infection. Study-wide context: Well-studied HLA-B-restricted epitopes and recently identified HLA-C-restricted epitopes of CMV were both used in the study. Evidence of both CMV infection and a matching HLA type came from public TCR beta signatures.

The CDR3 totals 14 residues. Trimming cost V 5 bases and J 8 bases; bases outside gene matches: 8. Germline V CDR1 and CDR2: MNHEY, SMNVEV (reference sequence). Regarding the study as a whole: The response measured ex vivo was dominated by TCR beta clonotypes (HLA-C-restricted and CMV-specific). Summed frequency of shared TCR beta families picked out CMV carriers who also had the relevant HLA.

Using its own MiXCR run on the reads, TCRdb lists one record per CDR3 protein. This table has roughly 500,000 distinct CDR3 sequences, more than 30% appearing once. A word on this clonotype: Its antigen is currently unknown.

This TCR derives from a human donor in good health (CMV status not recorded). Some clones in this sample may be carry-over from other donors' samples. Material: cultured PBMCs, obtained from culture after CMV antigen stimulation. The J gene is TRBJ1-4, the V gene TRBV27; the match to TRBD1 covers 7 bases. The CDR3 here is CASSLQGMGEKLFF. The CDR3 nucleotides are TGTGCCAGCAGTCTACAGGGGATGGGGGAAAAACTGTTTTTT.